This T cell receptor (beta chain) comes out of a study of blood T cells in healthy people across ages. The CDR3 is 13 residues long. V lost 1 base and J 7 bases, leaving 8 bases between the germline ends. CDR1 and CDR2 (germline): SEHNR, FQNEAQ (reference sequence). Through a sample-barcoded 5' primer and a J-beta primer mix, a second PCR was run for about 6 to 12 cycles. TCRdb reprocessed the 5' RACE reads with MiXCR, giving one entry per CDR3 protein. The sample carries 1.5 million to 2 million distinct CDR3 sequences, roughly two fifths recorded once. Sequenced sample: blood. This receptor was identified in a human donor in good health. The chain joins TRBV7-9 to TRBJ2-1; D unresolved. The CDR3 sequence is CASSLDTVNEQFF. In DNA, the CDR3 is TGTGCCAGCAGCTTAGACACGGTTAATGAGCAGTTCTTC.